This T cell receptor (beta chain) was documented in a study of human T cells and chemical hapten exposure. The wider study: Affected patients, primarily female, had alopecia areata, totalis or universalis. Per-sample TCR yields varied mainly from small pooled library volume differences. Study-level results: As the donors had alopecia, their immune response may differ from healthy people's.

Time point given: pre-sensitization, week 0. Treatment here: therapeutic diphenylcyclopropenone sensitization with weekly scalp DPC. Blood was drawn before each patch test was applied. TCRdb reprocessed the RACE reads with MiXCR, giving one entry per CDR3 protein. Altogether approximately 370,000 distinct CDR3 sequences are present, around 5.5% being singletons, with the ten largest covering around 8.6%. Turning to this clonotype: Its specificity is not known.

The length of the CDR3 is 13 residues. From germline, CDR1 is LGHNA and CDR2 YNFKEQ. With 2 bases removed from V and 5 bases from J, the gap between germline ends came to 10 bases. This receptor was identified in a woman under 30 with alopecia areata. Some clones in this sample may be carry-over from other donors' samples. The source material was whole blood, sampled in connection with sensitization to the hapten diphenylcyclopropenone (DPC). The chain carries TRBV4-2 and TRBJ2-7; the D is unclear. CDR3 sequence: CASSQLIRDEQYF. CDR3 in DNA: TGTGCCAGCAGCCAATTAATCCGGGACGAGCAGTACTTC.